Below are 30 T cell receptor beta chains sequenced from a single sample in a study of persistence of HIV-infected CD4 T cells. The antigens these receptors bind are not known. Overlapping HIV-1 Gag 15-mer peptides at approximately 0.96 ug per peptide per mL were used. CD40L/CD69 double-negative CD45RO-high memory CD4+ T cells were collected. The libraries were made with immunoSEQ version 4 in survey mode. Repertoires were generated with immunoSEQ multiplex PCR, while TCRdb's copy carries only in-frame clones and drops some. The sample shows tens of thousands of clones, about 69% of them seen only once. The specimen comprised CD4+ T cells sorted from PBMCs after approximately 19-hour stimulation, sampled from a patient who received antiretroviral therapy. These receptors were collected from an adult man with HIV who was CMV-seropositive.

J is TRBJ2-3 and V is TRBV28, with 7 nucleotides matching TRBD2. Trimming at V came to 7 bases and at J to 6 bases, leaving 7 bases not matched to a gene. The CDR3 covers 13 residues. Germline V lookup: CDR1 MDHEN, CDR2 SYDVKM. CDR3 protein: CASTSGTTDTQYF. The CDR3 DNA reads as TGTGCCAGCACCTCCGGGACTACCGATACGCAGTATTTT.

The genes are TRBV20-1 and TRBJ2-5; D unclear. This CDR3 has 11 residues. With 2 bases removed from V and 1 base from J, the gap between germline ends came to 2 bases. Germline-derived CDR1 and CDR2 are DFQATT and SNEGSKA (reference sequence). The CDR3 sequence: CSARPQETQYF. The CDR3, as DNA: TGCAGTGCTAGACCCCAAGAGACCCAGTACTTC.

This clone showed up just a few times. J is TRBJ1-3 and V is TRBV6-5; possibly TRBD1 for D (5 bases). Trimming took 8 bases from V and 0 from J, leaving 14 bases between them. Germline loops: CDR1 MNHEY, CDR2 SVGAGI. CDR3 size: 15 residues. CDR3 sequence (DNA): TGTGCCAGCGGGCTGAGGGGTTTCTCTGGAAACACCATATATTTT. Translated: CASGLRGFSGNTIYF.

The chain has TRBV2 and TRBJ2-4; D gene ambiguous. The CDR3 extends over 14 amino acids. Trimming removed 7 bases at V and 3 bases at J, with 13 bases between. Germline values: CDR1 SNHLY, CDR2 FYNNEI. The CDR3 is CASNDFVNKNIQYF. The CDR3, as DNA: TGTGCCAGCAACGACTTCGTCAACAAAAACATTCAGTACTTC.

This clone showed up just a few times. The gene calls are TRBV5-1 and TRBJ1-1, with TRBD1 as a possible D gene (6 bases). With 4 bases removed from V and 0 bases from J, the gap between germline ends came to 10 bases. CDR1 is SGHRS, CDR2 YFSETQ, per germline. The CDR3 spans 14 residues. The CDR3 region has the DNA TGCGCCAGCAGCGCCGGGACAATGAACACTGAAGCTTTCTTT. Its protein is CASSAGTMNTEAFF. Complete variable domain (other parts from reference TRBV5-1 and TRBJ1-1): KAGVTQTPRYLIKTRGQQVTLSCSPISGHRSVSWYQQTPGQGLQFLFEYFSETQRNKGNFPGRFSGRQFSNSRSEMNVSTLELGDSALYLCASSAGTMNTEAFFGQGTRLTVV.

CDR3 sequence (DNA): TGTGCCAGCTCACCGGGACACACGAGCTCCTACGAGCAGTACTTC. Protein product: CASSPGHTSSYEQYF. The rearrangement uses TRBV18 and TRBJ2-7, with D perhaps matching TRBD1 (6 bases). Germline loops: CDR1 KGHSH, CDR2 LQKENI. The CDR3 covers 15 residues. V lost 3 bases to trimming and J lost 0 bases, with 12 bases between them.

The chain links TRBV5-1 to TRBJ1-2; TRBD1 matches at 9 bases. CDR3 length: 16 amino acids. V shed 7 bases, J shed 5 bases, and the junction held 15 bases outside the gene matches. The germline CDR1 and CDR2 sequences are SGHRS and YFSETQ. The CDR3 DNA sequence: TGCGCCAGCTCCCAGGAAACAGGGGGCGCGGGGTATGGCTACACCTTC. It codes for CASSQETGGAGYGYTF.

This chain connects TRBV6-6 to TRBJ2-7, with 7 bases aligning to TRBD1. CDR3 length: 14 amino acids. Germline V gene lookup returns CDR1 MNHNY and CDR2 SVGAGI (reference sequence). J gave up 2 bases and V 7 bases, and 8 bases lay outside the gene matches. CDR3 DNA sequence: TGTGCCAGCATCCGACAGGGTAGCACCTACGAGCAGTACTTC. This codes for CASIRQGSTYEQYF.

The chain has TRBV14 and TRBJ1-4; D remains ambiguous. The CDR3 spans 13 residues. Germline V lookup: CDR1 SGHDN, CDR2 FVKESK. V dropped 4 bases and J dropped 8 bases, with 11 bases sitting between them. Here the CDR3 reads CASSPQAWEKLFF. DNA of the CDR3: TGTGCCAGCAGCCCGCAAGCTTGGGAAAAACTGTTTTTT.

The chain is built from TRBV5-5 and TRBJ1-5; D ambiguous. This CDR3 region has 13 residues. V was shortened by 1 base and J by 8 bases, with 10 bases between the two germline ends. Germline V lookup: CDR1 SGHKS, CDR2 YYEKEE (reference sequence). CDR3 in DNA: TGTGCCAGCAGCTTGAACGGGTGGAAGCCCCAGCATTTT. This codes for CASSLNGWKPQHF.

The V call is TRBV28, the J call TRBJ1-2; D might be TRBD1 (6 bases). Trimming took off 6 bases at V and 4 bases at J, with 15 bases between the two ends. Per germline, CDR1 MDHEN and CDR2 SYDVKM. CDR3 length: 14 residues. The CDR3 loop is CASSILGGAYGYTF. CDR3 sequence (DNA): TGTGCCAGCAGCATCCTTGGGGGGGCCTATGGCTACACCTTC.

The V call is TRBV6-1, the J call TRBJ1-6, with a tentative D call TRBD1 (5 bases). The CDR3 runs 15 residues. V shed 2 bases and J shed 10 bases, with 15 bases lying between them. Germline-derived CDR1 and CDR2 are MNHNS and SASEGT. The CDR3 DNA is TGTGCCAGCAGTGAACAGGGTGGGGTAGGGTCACCCCTCCACTTT. It encodes CASSEQGGVGSPLHF.

Here the CDR3 reads CSVGEGREKLFF. CDR3 DNA sequence: TGCAGCGTTGGGGAGGGGAGGGAAAAACTGTTTTTT. This chain joins TRBV29-1 and TRBJ1-4; perhaps TRBD1 as D (5 bases). Trimming stripped 4 bases from V and 8 bases from J, with 11 bases between. The CDR3 is made up of 12 amino acids. Germline V gene lookup returns CDR1 SQVTM and CDR2 ANQGSEA.

The V and J genes are TRBV4-1 and TRBJ1-5; D gene unclear. The ends were cut back, 0 bases at V and 3 bases at J, with 9 bases in the middle. Looked up from germline, CDR1 is MGHRA and CDR2 is YSYEKL. This CDR3 contains 15 residues. The CDR3 coding sequence is TGCGCCAGCAGCCAAGATGGGAGCCCCAATCAGCCCCAGCATTTT. The encoded protein is CASSQDGSPNQPQHF.

The chain links TRBV2 to TRBJ2-3; D might be TRBD2 (5 bases). Trimming left V 7 bases short and J 5 bases short, with 19 bases between. Germline lookup yields CDR1 SNHLY and CDR2 FYNNEI. CDR3 length: 15 amino acids. CDR3 amino acids: CASKRAITPQDTQYF. The CDR3 DNA reads TGTGCCAGCAAGAGGGCGATCACCCCCCAAGATACGCAGTATTTT.

This clone was recorded a few times. The chain's CDR3 is CAMNRAGANVLTF. The CDR3 DNA follows: TGTGCCATGAACAGGGCCGGGGCCAACGTCCTGACTTTC. The chain recombines TRBV2 with TRBJ2-6; a possible D gene is TRBD1 (6 bases). Trimming took off 10 bases at V and 4 bases at J, with 11 bases between the two ends. This CDR3 has 13 amino acids. Germline loops: CDR1 SNHLY, CDR2 FYNNEI.

V and J are TRBV6-5 and TRBJ2-7; perhaps TRBD2 as D (6 bases). This CDR3 is 14 amino acids long. V was shortened by 7 bases and J by 6 bases, with 19 bases between the two germline ends. CDR1 is MNHEY and CDR2 is SVGAGI in the germline V gene. This CDR3 reads CASIPGPTGGEQYF. In DNA, the CDR3 is TGTGCCAGCATCCCCGGGCCCACCGGGGGCGAGCAGTACTTC.

This clone was recorded only once. The chain is built from TRBV11-3 and TRBJ1-1, with D possibly matching TRBD1 (5 bases). Trimming stripped 4 bases from V and 1 base from J, with 16 bases between. Germline V gene sequence: CDR1 SGHNT, CDR2 YENEEA. This CDR3 spans 16 amino acids. CDR3 region: CASSSGTTMGNTEAFF. The CDR3 DNA is TGTGCCAGCAGCTCCGGGACCACTATGGGGAACACTGAAGCTTTCTTT.

The J gene is TRBJ1-4, the V gene TRBV5-1; D perhaps matches TRBD1 (6 bases). The CDR3 is made up of 15 amino acids. The germline gives CDR1 SGHRS, CDR2 YFSETQ. Between the trimmed V and J ends, which lost 0 bases and 0 bases, there was a span of 6 bases. The DNA for the CDR3 is TGCGCCAGCAGCTTGGGACAGGCAACTAATGAAAAACTGTTTTTT. It is translated as CASSLGQATNEKLFF.

This clone is a singleton in its sample. The chain employs TRBV5-1 and TRBJ1-1; no clear D gene. Germline V gene lookup returns CDR1 SGHRS and CDR2 YFSETQ. The CDR3 covers 15 residues. Between the trimmed V and J ends, which lost 0 bases and 5 bases, there was a span of 14 bases. CDR3: CASSLVGSLGTEAFF. The CDR3 DNA follows: TGCGCCAGCAGCTTGGTGGGGTCTCTAGGGACTGAAGCTTTCTTT.

This chain uses TRBV4-1 with TRBJ1-1; D may be TRBD1 (6 bases). The germline V gene has CDR1 MGHRA and CDR2 YSYEKL. This CDR3 is built from 14 residues. V lost 4 bases and J lost 2, with 11 bases in between. CDR3 DNA: TGCGCCAGCAGCCCCAAACAGGGCAACACTGAAGCTTTCTTT. Its translation is CASSPKQGNTEAFF.

The chain joins TRBV7-3 to TRBJ2-1, with 12 bases identical to TRBD1. The V and J ends lost 2 bases and 6 bases, in that order; junction bases with no gene match: 8. CDR1 is SGHTA and CDR2 is FQGTGA in the germline V gene. This CDR3 is 17 amino acids long. The CDR3 DNA reads TGTGCCAGCAGCTTACACGTAGCGGGACAGGGGGCCAATGAGCAGTTCTTC. This codes for CASSLHVAGQGANEQFF.

The chain combines TRBV30 with TRBJ2-7, with D perhaps matching TRBD2 (7 bases). The germline V gene has CDR1 GTSNPN and CDR2 SVGIG (reference sequence). This CDR3 has 14 residues. Trimming shortened V by 8 bases and J by 1 base, and 18 bases separated the two germline ends. In nucleotides, the CDR3 is TGTGCCGTAACCCAACGGGGGGCTTCCTACGAGCAGTACTTC. It encodes CAVTQRGASYEQYF.

The gene calls are TRBV10-3 and TRBJ2-5; 9 bases are shared with TRBD1. Germline CDR1 is ENHRY and CDR2 is SYGVKD. V shed 10 bases and J 4 bases; nucleotides not matched to a gene: 13. CDR3 length: 15 residues. CDR3 protein: CATSPPGQGGETQYF. DNA for the CDR3: TGTGCCACCTCACCCCCGGGACAGGGTGGAGAGACCCAGTACTTC.

The sample holds a few counts of this clone. The CDR3 loop is CASSYWGGDTQYF. In DNA form, the CDR3 reads TGTGCCAGCAGTTACTGGGGGGGAGATACGCAGTATTTT. The chain carries TRBV6-5 and TRBJ2-3; TRBD2 agrees at 7 bases. J lost 5 bases, V lost 1 base, and 0 bases had no gene match. This CDR3 has 13 residues. Germline CDR1 MNHEY, CDR2 SVGAGI.

This sequence joins TRBV27 and TRBJ1-2; D is unresolved. The CDR3 extends over 14 amino acids. Deletions cut 6 bases from V and 5 bases from J, with 16 bases between. Germline loops: CDR1 MNHEY, CDR2 SMNVEV (reference sequence). The CDR3 region has the DNA TGTGCCAGCAGCGACGCCCGGTCGCCATATGGCTACACCTTC. Amino acid sequence: CASSDARSPYGYTF.

The DNA of the CDR3 is TGTGCCAGCAGTGACAGGGGAAACACCGGGGAGCTGTTTTTT. Encoded protein: CASSDRGNTGELFF. The chain links TRBV6-1 to TRBJ2-2, with a possible D match to TRBD1 (6 bases). The CDR3 totals 14 residues. V was cut by 3 bases and J by 2 bases, with 7 bases left in between. The germline gives CDR1 MNHNS, CDR2 SASEGT.

Only a few counts were recorded for this clone. The chain employs TRBV28 and TRBJ1-4, with a possible D match to TRBD1 (6 bases). The ends were cut back, 1 base at V and 3 bases at J, with 9 bases in the middle. This CDR3 is built from 15 residues. Per the germline V gene, CDR1 is MDHEN and CDR2 is SYDVKM. The CDR3 region has the DNA TGTGCCAGCAGTTTATTGGGGGCCGCTAATGAAAAACTGTTTTTT. Translation gives CASSLLGAANEKLFF.

The V and J genes are TRBV7-9 and TRBJ1-4; D might be TRBD1 (5 bases). Between the trimmed V and J ends, which lost 4 bases and 7 bases, there was a span of 16 bases. Germline CDR1 is SEHNR and CDR2 is FQNEAQ (reference sequence). The CDR3 spans 15 residues. CDR3 DNA sequence: TGTGCCAGCAGCTCTGGGACCTCTCGGGGTGAAAAACTGTTTTTT. Translating it yields CASSSGTSRGEKLFF.

The chain couples TRBV5-5 to TRBJ1-1, with unresolved D. This CDR3 region has 15 residues. The germline V gene has CDR1 SGHKS and CDR2 YYEKEE (reference sequence). V was cut by 4 bases and J by 3 bases, with 16 bases left in between. CDR3 amino acids: CASSPRLIQDTEAFF. CDR3 bases: TGTGCCAGCAGCCCGAGACTGATCCAGGACACTGAAGCTTTCTTT.